The text below deals with one TCR beta chain. The sample is drawn from a study of blood T cell repertoires in COVID-19. About the research overall: COVID-19 samples, acute and convalescent, were from the United States, Italy and Spain. From T cells, B-cell-depleted T cells, or PBMCs came the material, which was cDNA or gDNA.

Seattle patient enrollment occurred during active infection, with longitudinal follow-up thereafter. Authors' methods: Reference gene primers were amplified, and this amplification served to estimate nucleated cell counts. The table came from immunoSEQ multiplex PCR; TCRdb's copy has only in-frame clones and leaves some out. V and J calls and clone size are those listed in that table; D and trimming were worked out from the DNA. The profile covers more than 300,000 clones, with around 87% appearing a single time and 8.5% to 12% taken by the ten largest. Per germline, CDR1 SGHAT and CDR2 FQNNGV. This CDR3 has 16 amino acids. V shed 1 base and J 1 base; nucleotides not matched to a gene: 7.

The chain links TRBV11-2 to TRBJ2-7; TRBD2 matches 7 bases. This receptor was obtained from a woman in her 30s with COVID-19, enrolled during active disease. Specimen: peripheral blood. In DNA form, the CDR3 reads TGTGCCAGCAGCTTAGGGGCTAGCGGCCTGTCCTACGAGCAGTACTTC. Residues: CASSLGASGLSYEQYF.